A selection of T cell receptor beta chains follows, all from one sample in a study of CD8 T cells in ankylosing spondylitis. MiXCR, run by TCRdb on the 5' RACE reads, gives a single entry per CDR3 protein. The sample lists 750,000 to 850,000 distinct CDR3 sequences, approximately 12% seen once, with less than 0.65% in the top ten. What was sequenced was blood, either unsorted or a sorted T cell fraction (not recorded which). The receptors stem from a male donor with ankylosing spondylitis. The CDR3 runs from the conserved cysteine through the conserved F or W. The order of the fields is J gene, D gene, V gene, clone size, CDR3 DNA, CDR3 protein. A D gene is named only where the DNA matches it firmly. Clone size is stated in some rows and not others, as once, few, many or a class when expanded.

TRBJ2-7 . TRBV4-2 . TGTGCCAGCAGCCTCAATGAACAGCGCACCTACGAGCAGTACTTC CASSLNEQRTYEQYF
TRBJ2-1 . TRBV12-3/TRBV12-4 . TGTGCCAGCAGTTTTCAAAATGAGCAGATCTTC CASSFQNEQIF
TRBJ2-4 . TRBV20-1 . TGCAGTGGCCGACTTCCTTTACTGAACATTCAGTACTTC CSGRLPLLNIQYF
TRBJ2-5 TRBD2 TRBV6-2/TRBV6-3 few TGTGCCAGCAGTCCCGGACTAGCTGCCCACCAGTACTTC CASSPGLAAHQYF
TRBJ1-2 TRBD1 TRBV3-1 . TGTGCCAGCAGCCAAGAGGACAGGGCTACCTACACCTTC CASSQEDRATYTF
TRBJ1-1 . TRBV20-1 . TGCAGTGCTAGCTCGGCCTCCCAAGCTTTCTTT CSASSASQAFF
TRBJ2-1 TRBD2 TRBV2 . TGTGCCAGCAGTATCTATACTAGCGAAGATGAGCAGTTCTTC CASSIYTSEDEQFF
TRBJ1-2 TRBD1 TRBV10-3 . TGTGCCATCAGTGGTTCGCAGGGGGCCAACTATGGCTACACCTTC CAISGSQGANYGYTF
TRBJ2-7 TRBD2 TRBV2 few TGTGCCAGCAGTGTGAGGAGGAGACTAGCGGGTGAAGAGCAGTACTTC CASSVRRRLAGEEQYF
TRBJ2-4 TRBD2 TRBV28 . TGTGCCAGCAGTATCCCGACTAGCGGGAGAACCAAAAACATTCAGTACTTC CASSIPTSGRTKNIQYF
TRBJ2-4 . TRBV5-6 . TGTGCCAGCAGTCGGGTACATTTCCTAGCCAAAAACATTCAGTACTTC CASSRVHFLAKNIQYF
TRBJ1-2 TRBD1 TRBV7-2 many TGTGCCAGCAGCTATACAGGGGGAGGCTATGGCTACACCTTC CASSYTGGGYGYTF
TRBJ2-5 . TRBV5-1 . TGCGCCAGCAGCTTTATTCAGGGGAAACAAGAGACCCAGTACTTC CASSFIQGKQETQYF
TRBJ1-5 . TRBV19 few TGTGCCAGTAGTCCTTTAGGGAGGGCAGGGCAGCCCCAGCATTTT CASSPLGRAGQPQHF
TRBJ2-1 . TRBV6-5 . TGTGCCAGCAGTTACTTCAGGACTGTAACCTACAATGAGCAGTTCTTC CASSYFRTVTYNEQFF
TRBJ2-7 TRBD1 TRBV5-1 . TGCGCCAGCAGCTCCTGGACAGGGCCGGGTATTTCTGGGTACGAGCAGTACTTC CASSSWTGPGISGYEQYF